In this sample, the clone carrying this T cell receptor beta chain turned up a few times. Its specificity is not known. The sample comes from a study of CD8+ T cells in alopecia areata. The germline CDR1 and CDR2 sequences are SQVTM and ANQGSEA. Trimming cost V 4 bases and J 0 bases; bases outside gene matches: 4. The CDR3 runs to 14 residues. Overall study results and limits: On tofacitinib, scalp and blood still held many of the expanded lesional clones.

Stated treatment: oral pan-JAK inhibitor, 5-10 mg twice daily. Researchers gathered lesional scalp punch biopsies and peripheral blood from patients with alopecia areata. Sequencing used cDNA as its template, made by extracting RNA and reverse transcribing it. The table came from immunoSEQ multiplex PCR; TCRdb's copy has only in-frame clones and leaves some out. The sample holds over 100,000 clones, 53% seen once. Source: CD4+ T cells sorted from blood, taken at week 4, from a patient treated with tofacitinib. The chain couples TRBV29-1 to TRBJ2-5, with 8 nucleotides matching TRBD2. The TCR originated in a human donor with alopecia areata. Here the CDR3 DNA reads TGCAGCGTTGGAGCGGGGGCGTACCAAGAGACCCAGTACTTC. Residues: CSVGAGAYQETQYF.